This is a list of T cell receptor beta chains from one sample in a study of graft-versus-host responses after intestinal transplantation. Sequencing was performed with immunoSEQ multiplex PCR; in TCRdb, only in-frame clones are kept and a portion is missing. The sample records about 1,600 clones, under 85% being singletons. The sequences come from ileum tissue, collected about 540 days after transplant. Receptor source: a human patient who received an intestinal transplant, so some T cells may come from the graft donor. CDR3s include the opening cysteine and the closing phenylalanine or tryptophan.

V | CDR3
TRBV19 | CASMAGGNLGANVLTF
TRBV9 | CASSRRGDTEAFF
TRBV19 | CASSMGHYGYTF
TRBV28 | CASSFMGGMSPLHF
TRBV6-5 | CASSYGQSSDTQYF
TRBV6-1 | CASSPNTRGEAFF
TRBV11-2 | CASSLAWAAENIQYF
TRBV14 | CASSGIGQGAGNTIYF
TRBV19 | CASSIAAALAKNIQYF
TRBV19 | CASSSGLAGPSGYEQYF
TRBV5-1 | CASSLGGSYNEQFF
TRBV28 | CASTARPTGNTEAFF
TRBV7-1 | CASSPGGVRAFF
TRBV10-3 | CAIVSGGASTDTQYF
TRBV6-5 | CASSYRGLGYEQYF
TRBV4-3 | CASSPGQGAVYEQYF
TRBV7-9 | CASSLAPAQSYEQYF
TRBV18 | CASSPRHWGQPQHF
TRBV18 | CASSLFRSGASSYEQYF
TRBV6-7 | CASSYPGTGENQPQHF
TRBV30 | CAWNSADSSTDTQYF
TRBV7-3 | CASSLSPSGSETQYF
TRBV19 | CASSFRGVEAFF
TRBV5-1 | CASSLASGSFNEQFF
TRBV5-6 | CASASGGLEQFF
TRBV4-3 | CASSQGRLSSYEQYF
TRBV6-1 | CASSVVNGDTIYF
TRBV10-3 | CATGFTLMSNQPQHF
TRBV21-1 | CASSKMGDSYNEQFF
TRBV11-3 | CASSLRGSLEQYF
TRBV19 | CASSPQGDYGYTF
TRBV6-1 | CASSGLGGTSQPQHF
TRBV28 | CASSSGALNEKLFF
TRBV7-9 | CASSRTRALSLHF
TRBV9 | CASSAGGWEQFF
TRBV7-2 | CASSRASSNTEAFF